One and the same sample provided the 27 T cell receptor beta chains below, sequenced in a study of T cell responses to AZD1222 COVID-19 vaccine. Assay: immunoSEQ multiplex PCR; the TCRdb copy retains only in-frame clones and omits some. The sample carries 90,000 to 150,000 clones, about nine tenths recorded once. The sample here was peripheral blood, taken 28 days after the second AZD1222 dose. Source of these receptors: an adult who received the AZD1222 COVID-19 vaccine.

The chain carries TRBV3-1 (or the pseudogene TRBV3-2) and TRBJ1-3, with TRBD1 as a possible D gene (6 bases). The CDR3 extends over 16 amino acids. Germline V lookup: CDR1 LGHDT, CDR2 YNNKEL (reference sequence). V lost 0 bases and J lost 3, with 12 bases in between. The CDR3 DNA is TGTGCCAGCAGCCAAGATTTGGCAGGGGTTGGAAACACCATATATTTT. As protein: CASSQDLAGVGNTIYF.

CDR3 region: CASSSDSLGNQPQHF. The CDR3 coding sequence is TGTGCCAGCAGTTCGGACAGTTTGGGGAATCAGCCCCAGCATTTT. The rearrangement uses TRBV2 and TRBJ1-5, with D possibly being TRBD1 (6 bases). The V end was cut by 5 bases, the J end by 4 bases, with 15 bases between. The CDR3 spans 15 residues. Germline V gives CDR1 SNHLY, CDR2 FYNNEI.

This clone has more than one count but fewer than ten. The gene calls are TRBV21-1 and TRBJ2-2; TRBD1 reflects the table's D call only, with no check against the DNA. TRBV21-1 is a listed pseudogene. The CDR3 sequence is 18 residues long. The CDR3 DNA reads TGTGCCAGCAGCAAAGAGGTTTGGCAGGTAGGTTTGACCGGGGAGCTGTTTTTT. Its protein is CASSKEVWQVGLTGELFF.

This sequence joins TRBV2 and TRBJ1-5; the D gene is possibly TRBD1 (5 bases). Germline values: CDR1 SNHLY, CDR2 FYNNEI. V was shortened by 6 bases and J by 6 bases, with 12 bases between the two germline ends. CDR3 size: 13 residues. CDR3 loop: CASSYSGGQPQHF. The DNA of the CDR3 is TGTGCCAGCAGCTATTCGGGGGGTCAGCCCCAGCATTTT.

The genes are TRBV7-2 and TRBJ2-7, with 7 bases that match TRBD2. The length of the CDR3 is 14 residues. Losses at the gene ends were 2 bases for V and 2 bases for J; bases not matched to a gene: 3. Germline CDR1 reads SGHTA; CDR2 reads FQGNSA. The CDR3 nucleotides read TGTGCCAGCAGCTTAACTAGCGTTCCCTACGAGCAGTACTTC. It is translated as CASSLTSVPYEQYF.

This chain joins TRBV12-3 or TRBV12-4 and TRBJ2-1; possibly TRBD2 for D (5 bases). This CDR3 contains 13 residues. Trimming shortened V by 9 bases and J by 0 bases, and 9 bases separated the two germline ends. CDR3 protein: CASSRGSYNEQFF. For the CDR3, the DNA is TGTGCCAGTAGTCGGGGCTCCTACAATGAGCAGTTCTTC.

There are a few counts of this clone. This sequence joins TRBV11-2 and TRBJ2-1; 8 bases are shared with TRBD1. Germline values: CDR1 SGHAT, CDR2 FQNNGV. V was clipped by 2 bases and J by 1 base; unmatched bases: 1. The CDR3 covers 15 residues. The CDR3 DNA follows: TGTGCCAGCAGCTTAACAGGGGGTTCCTACAATGAGCAGTTCTTC. Translated: CASSLTGGSYNEQFF.

The chain combines TRBV2 with TRBJ2-5; no definite D call. V lost 6 bases to trimming and J lost 5 bases, with 10 bases between them. The CDR3 totals 12 residues. The germline V gene has CDR1 SNHLY and CDR2 FYNNEI. Written as DNA, the CDR3 is TGTGCCAGCAGCGGTAGTGGGGAGACCCAGTACTTC. Translated: CASSGSGETQYF.

This clone was picked up one time. The V and J genes are TRBV5-1 and TRBJ1-6, with 11 bases aligning to TRBD1. The CDR3 length is 15 residues. Germline lookup yields CDR1 SGHRS and CDR2 YFSETQ. V gave up 0 bases and J gave up 8 bases; unmatched junction bases: 1. This CDR3 reads CASSLEGQGDSPLHF. CDR3 sequence (DNA): TGCGCCAGCAGCTTGGAGGGACAGGGGGATTCACCCCTCCACTTT.

The rearrangement joins TRBV2 to TRBJ1-2; D might be TRBD1 (6 bases). V lost 6 bases to trimming and J lost 5 bases, with 16 bases between them. Germline V gene sequence: CDR1 SNHLY, CDR2 FYNNEI. The CDR3 is 14 residues long. The CDR3 loop reads CASRADRTPYGYTF. The CDR3 nucleotides are TGTGCCAGCAGGGCCGACAGGACGCCGTATGGCTACACCTTC. Together with reference TRBV2 and TRBJ1-2, the CDR3 gives the full variable domain: EPEVTQTPSHQVTQMGQEVILRCVPISNHLYFYWYRQILGQKVEFLVSFYNNEISEKSEIFDDQFSVERPDGSNFTLKIRSTKLEDSAMYFCASRADRTPYGYTFGSGTRLTVV.

This clone was found a few times. The chain has TRBV9 and TRBJ1-4, with D hard to call. Looked up from germline, CDR1 is SGDLS and CDR2 is YYNGEE. Trimming took off 0 bases at V and 6 bases at J, with 18 bases between the two ends. The CDR3 extends over 17 amino acids. The CDR3 spells CASSVGWRYHSDEKLFF. CDR3 nucleotides: TGTGCCAGCAGCGTAGGGTGGCGGTACCACTCGGATGAAAAACTGTTTTTT.

V usage is TRBV7-3 and J usage is TRBJ1-2; a weak D match, TRBD1 (5 bases). The germline V gene encodes CDR1 SGHTA and CDR2 FQGTGA. CDR3 length: 13 amino acids. Trimming cost V 6 bases and J 9 bases, with 17 bases left between them. This CDR3 is CASSSYEGSRYTF. The CDR3, as DNA: TGTGCCAGCAGTTCCTATGAGGGGTCTCGCTACACCTTC.

The chain is built from TRBV6-2 or TRBV6-3 and TRBJ1-5; unclear D gene. Germline values: CDR1 MNHEY, CDR2 SVGEGT. The ends were cut back, 0 bases at V and 6 bases at J, with 6 bases in the middle. The CDR3 extends over 13 amino acids. As DNA, the CDR3 is TGTGCCAGCAGTTACTCGATTGGTCAGCCCCAGCATTTT. It encodes CASSYSIGQPQHF.

V is TRBV19 and J is TRBJ1-4, with TRBD1 as a possible D gene (5 bases). Germline-derived CDR1 and CDR2 are LNHDA and SQIVND (reference sequence). V was cut by 6 bases and J by 5 bases, with 16 bases left in between. The CDR3 extends over 15 amino acids. This chain's CDR3 is CASSSLMGGNEKLFF. DNA for the CDR3: TGTGCCAGTAGCTCCCTAATGGGGGGAAATGAAAAACTGTTTTTT.

V gene TRBV28 combines with J gene TRBJ2-2; TRBD2 is a possible D gene (6 bases). The CDR3 contains 15 residues. The V end was cut by 5 bases, the J end by 0 bases, with 10 bases between. In germline, CDR1 is MDHEN, CDR2 SYDVKM. The DNA for the CDR3 is TGTGCCAGCAGTCGCGGGGCGCCGAACACCGGGGAGCTGTTTTTT. Residues: CASSRGAPNTGELFF.

This sequence joins TRBV10-1 and TRBJ1-1; D call uncertain. The CDR3 spans 16 residues. Trimming removed 8 bases from V and 0 bases from J, with 19 bases in between. The V gene's germline CDR1 is WNHNN and CDR2 SYGVQD (reference sequence). CDR3 sequence reads: CASPPKLRLLNTEAFF. CDR3 nucleotide sequence: TGCGCCAGCCCTCCCAAGTTGCGGCTTTTGAACACTGAAGCTTTCTTT.

The chain joins TRBV6-5 to TRBJ1-2; D uncertain. Trimming cost V 2 bases and J 9 bases, with 16 bases left between them. The CDR3 sequence is 14 residues long. Germline CDR1 and CDR2: MNHEY and SVGAGI. Here the CDR3 reads CASSYAGTSRSYTF. The CDR3 DNA reads TGTGCCAGCAGTTACGCGGGTACTTCTAGGAGCTACACCTTC.

This CDR3 is CASSQAPTGSYGYTF. DNA of the CDR3: TGTGCCAGCAGCCAAGCCCCGACAGGGAGCTATGGCTACACCTTC. The chain joins TRBV4-2 to TRBJ1-2, with 7 bases aligning to TRBD1. V shed 1 base and J 4 bases; nucleotides not matched to a gene: 6. CDR1 is LGHNA and CDR2 is YNFKEQ in the germline V gene. This CDR3 has 15 amino acids.

This chain joins TRBV28 and TRBJ1-2; maybe TRBD1 (5 bases). The CDR3 loop spans 16 amino acids. Trimming took 6 bases from V and 0 from J, leaving 17 bases between them. The V gene's germline CDR1 is MDHEN and CDR2 SYDVKM. CDR3 nucleotide sequence: TGTGCCAGCAGGATGACGGGGGAGTATACTAACTATGGCTACACCTTC. Translating gives CASRMTGEYTNYGYTF.

V usage is TRBV6-2 or TRBV6-3 and J usage is TRBJ2-3; 8 positions match TRBD1. The ends lost 6 bases at V and 0 bases at J; junction bases unmatched: 11. Germline CDR1 reads MNHEY; CDR2 reads SVGEGT. The CDR3 runs to 17 residues. CDR3 nucleotide sequence: TGTGCCAGCAGCCGCCTGCAGGGGGCGAGGAGCACAGATACGCAGTATTTT. This gives the protein CASSRLQGARSTDTQYF.

CDR3 region: CASSSGRWTTTDTQYF. CDR3 bases: TGTGCCAGCAGCTCAGGGCGTTGGACTACGACAGATACGCAGTATTTT. This chain joins TRBV7-3 and TRBJ2-3, with D maybe TRBD2 (6 bases). The CDR3 spans 16 residues. Looked up from germline, CDR1 is SGHTA and CDR2 is FQGTGA. Trimming cost V 4 bases and J 3 bases, with 17 bases left between them.

The chain links TRBV6-5 to TRBJ1-5; D is unclear. This CDR3 spans 16 amino acids. The V end was cut by 0 bases, the J end by 6 bases, with 15 bases between. CDR1 is MNHEY, CDR2 SVGAGI, per germline. DNA of the CDR3: TGTGCCAGCAGTTACTCGAAGATTAGGGAGGGTCAGCCCCAGCATTTT. This sequence encodes CASSYSKIREGQPQHF.

The V call is TRBV6-5, the J call TRBJ2-5; no clear D. The CDR3 contains 12 residues. Between the trimmed V and J ends, which lost 7 bases and 7 bases, there was a span of 13 bases. Germline V gives CDR1 MNHEY, CDR2 SVGAGI. Here the CDR3 reads CASTNAIGTQYF. The CDR3 region has the DNA TGTGCCAGCACCAACGCTATTGGGACCCAGTACTTC.

CDR3 region: CAISSTSPTDTQYF. CDR3 nucleotides: TGTGCCATCAGTTCGACTAGTCCCACAGATACGCAGTATTTT. The chain joins TRBV10-3 to TRBJ2-3, with D possibly being TRBD2 (6 bases). Trimming took off 5 bases at V and 2 bases at J, with 11 bases between the two ends. The CDR3 sequence is 14 residues long. CDR1 and CDR2 (germline): ENHRY, SYGVKD.

The V call is TRBV29-1, the J call TRBJ2-7, with D tentatively TRBD1 (6 bases). This CDR3 is 13 amino acids long. Trimming left V 7 bases short and J 2 bases short, with 15 bases between. Germline V gives CDR1 SQVTM, CDR2 ANQGSEA. The CDR3 nucleotides read TGCAGCGCCGCCGGGACACTGACCTACGAGCAGTACTTC. Translating gives CSAAGTLTYEQYF.

CDR3 bases: TGTGCCAGCAGTGACGAACAGCTTAGCAATCAGCCCCAGCATTTT. Amino acid sequence: CASSDEQLSNQPQHF. The chain uses TRBV2 and TRBJ1-5; no definite D call. This CDR3 has 15 residues. The V and J ends lost 3 bases and 0 bases respectively, with 9 bases between them. Germline values: CDR1 SNHLY, CDR2 FYNNEI.

V and J are TRBV5-6 and TRBJ2-2; 8 bases match TRBD1. V gave up 3 bases and J gave up 5 bases; unmatched junction bases: 15. The CDR3 spans 18 residues. CDR1 and CDR2 (germline): SGHDT, YYEEEE. Here the CDR3 reads CASSSDSGWDRQTGELFF. The CDR3 coding sequence is TGTGCCAGCAGCTCAGATTCGGGTTGGGACAGGCAAACCGGGGAGCTGTTTTTT.